This TCR beta chain appears in the sequencing data of a study of blood T cell repertoires in COVID-19. Across the whole study: PBMCs, B-cell-depleted T cells, or T cells were the source of the cDNA or gDNA that made up the material.

CDR1 is KGHSH, CDR2 LQKENI, per germline. The CDR3 is 12 residues long. Trimming took 4 bases from V and 7 from J, leaving 10 bases between them. Measured with immunoSEQ multiplex PCR; TCRdb has only the in-frame clones, and not every one. This sample has 80,000 to 100,000 clones; about 79% occur once, and the top ten carry approximately 15%. The rearrangement joins TRBV18 to TRBJ1-1, with D unresolved. What was sequenced was peripheral blood. This receptor was identified in a human donor in a cohort sampled during active COVID-19. CDR3 DNA sequence: TGTGCCAGCTCACTTGAAAGCTATGAAGCTTTCTTT. This translates into CASSLESYEAFF. The full variable domain, completed using reference TRBV18 and TRBJ1-1, is NAGVMQNPRHLVRRRGQEARLRCSPMKGHSHVYWYRQLPEEGLKFMVYLQKENIIDESGMPKERFSAEFPKEGPSILRIQQVVRGDSAAYFCASSLESYEAFFGQGTRLTVV.